This is a list of T cell receptor beta chains from one sample in a study of metastatic and nonmetastatic thyroid tumors. Using MiXCR, TCRdb reanalyzed the PCR reads. Of roughly 16,000 clones in the sample, about a quarter are singletons; the top ten hold less than 11%. The sequenced sample was adjacent normal tissue. The receptors originated from a female donor with papillary thyroid cancer or a benign thyroid nodule (not recorded which). Some clones in this sample may be carry-over from other donors' samples. Both conserved end residues are part of each CDR3. The D gene is left open where the match is weak. Size is omitted from some rows. Given values are once, few, many or a class for expanded clones.

CDR3 protein	CDR3 DNA	J gene	V gene	D gene	clone size
CASSTSGLADSYNEQFF	TGTGCCAGCAGTACATCGGGACTAGCGGACTCCTACAATGAGCAGTTCTTC	TRBJ2-1	TRBV12-3/TRBV12-4	TRBD2	NA
CASSAWNSTDTQYF	TGTGCCAGCAGCGCCTGGAACTCTACAGATACGCAGTATTTT	TRBJ2-3	TRBV7-3	NA	NA
CASSPPRETFYEQYF	TGTGCCAGCAGCCCCCCCAGGGAAACATTCTACGAGCAGTACTTC	TRBJ2-7	TRBV7-9	NA	few
CSASGFRPTGANVLTF	TGCAGTGCTTCAGGGTTTCGCCCCACTGGGGCCAACGTCCTGACTTTC	TRBJ2-6	TRBV20-1	NA	NA
CASSVNSGVGYEQYF	TGTGCCAGCAGTGTGAATAGCGGAGTGGGGTACGAGCAGTACTTC	TRBJ2-7	TRBV6-1	NA	NA
CASSLGLAGGRGWDNEQFF	TGTGCCAGCAGTTTAGGACTAGCGGGAGGGAGAGGTTGGGACAATGAGCAGTTCTTC	TRBJ2-1	TRBV28	TRBD2	many
CASSSQDTQYF	TGCGCCAGCAGCTCACAAGATACGCAGTATTTT	TRBJ2-3	TRBV7-8	NA	NA
CASRDTGTAYEQYF	TGCGCCAGCAGAGATACCGGGACAGCATACGAGCAGTACTTC	TRBJ2-7	TRBV10-1	TRBD1	NA
CASSNSTGPVNTEAFF	TGTGCCAGCAGCAATTCGACAGGTCCCGTGAACACTGAAGCTTTCTTT	TRBJ1-1	TRBV11-1	NA	NA
CASSSAQSRQEKLFF	TGTGCCAGCAGCTCAGCACAATCCCGACAGGAAAAACTGTTTTTT	TRBJ1-4	TRBV5-6	NA	NA
CASSSLGAYEQYF	TGTGCCAGCAGCTCCCTTGGGGCCTACGAGCAGTACTTC	TRBJ2-7	TRBV7-8	NA	NA
CASSLRAGGRADTQYF	TGTGCCAGCAGTTTGCGAGCGGGAGGGCGGGCAGATACGCAGTATTTT	TRBJ2-3	TRBV27	TRBD2	large
CAISRTSGSGNEQYF	TGTGCCATCAGTCGGACTAGCGGGAGTGGGAACGAGCAGTACTTC	TRBJ2-7	TRBV10-3	TRBD2	NA
CASSEFSGFSYEQYF	TGTGCCAGCAGTGAATTTAGCGGCTTCTCCTACGAGCAGTACTTC	TRBJ2-7	TRBV2	NA	NA
CSASGADMNTEAFF	TGCAGTGCTAGCGGAGCGGACATGAACACTGAAGCTTTCTTT	TRBJ1-1	TRBV20-1	NA	NA
CAWVTSGRDEQYF	TGTGCCTGGGTGACTAGCGGAAGGGACGAGCAGTACTTC	TRBJ2-7	TRBV30	TRBD2	NA
CASSRPGTSNEQFF	TGTGCCAGCAGCCGCCCCGGGACTAGCAATGAGCAGTTCTTC	TRBJ2-1	TRBV6-2/TRBV6-3	TRBD2	NA
CASTGTGGTGELFF	TGTGCCAGCACCGGGACTGGGGGTACCGGGGAGCTGTTTTTT	TRBJ2-2	TRBV6-1	NA	NA
CASSEWILNTEAFF	TGTGCCAGCAGTGAATGGATATTGAACACTGAAGCTTTCTTT	TRBJ1-1	TRBV6-1	NA	NA
CASTGAMGTEAFF	TGTGCCAGCACTGGGGCGATGGGCACTGAAGCTTTCTTT	TRBJ1-1	TRBV2	NA	few
CASSSGLLNTGELFF	TGTGCCAGCAGTTCGGGACTTTTGAACACCGGGGAGCTGTTTTTT	TRBJ2-2	TRBV6-1	NA	few
CASSPPAANTGELFF	TGTGCCAGCAGTCCTCCGGCGGCGAACACCGGGGAGCTGTTTTTT	TRBJ2-2	TRBV28	NA	few
CAWCRRNTEAFF	TGTGCCTGGTGCAGGAGGAACACTGAAGCTTTCTTT	TRBJ1-1	TRBV30	NA	NA
CASSYAGQENTEAFF	TGTGCCAGCAGTTACGCCGGACAGGAGAACACTGAAGCTTTCTTT	TRBJ1-1	TRBV6-6	TRBD1	NA
CASRWGLSGGYTF	TGTGCCAGCCGGTGGGGGCTATCGGGTGGCTACACCTTC	TRBJ1-2	TRBV28	NA	few
CASNGPGAYNEQFF	TGTGCCAGCAATGGTCCAGGGGCCTACAATGAGCAGTTCTTC	TRBJ2-1	TRBV27	NA	few
CSARPERGEAFF	TGCAGTGCTAGACCTGAAAGGGGTGAAGCTTTCTTT	TRBJ1-1	TRBV20-1	NA	NA
CASSTVSGARTDTQYF	TGTGCCAGTAGTACGGTTTCGGGGGCCCGCACAGATACGCAGTATTTT	TRBJ2-3	TRBV19	NA	few
CASSASGDEQFF	TGTGCCAGCAGTGCTTCAGGGGATGAGCAGTTCTTC	TRBJ2-1	TRBV2	NA	NA
CASSITSGEVSYNEQFF	TGTGCCAGTAGTATTACTAGCGGAGAGGTCTCCTACAATGAGCAGTTCTTC	TRBJ2-1	TRBV19	TRBD2	NA
CASSFNQDTEAFF	TGTGCCAGCAGCTTTAATCAGGACACTGAAGCTTTCTTT	TRBJ1-1	TRBV11-2	NA	few
CATSRNRVHGELFF	TGTGCCACCAGCAGAAATAGGGTACACGGGGAGCTGTTTTTT	TRBJ2-2	TRBV15	NA	few
CASSLVGEGNEQFF	TGTGCCAGCAGCTTAGTCGGAGAGGGGAATGAGCAGTTCTTC	TRBJ2-1	TRBV7-2	NA	NA
CASSLGIGYGYTF	TGTGCCAGCAGCTTAGGAATAGGCTATGGCTACACCTTC	TRBJ1-2	TRBV11-2	NA	NA
CASISGQVLEQYF	TGTGCCAGCATCTCGGGACAGGTTCTCGAGCAGTACTTC	TRBJ2-7	TRBV11-1	TRBD1	NA
CASSRSTGGTNTGELFF	TGTGCCAGCAGTCGCTCAACAGGGGGGACGAACACCGGGGAGCTGTTTTTT	TRBJ2-2	TRBV6-4	TRBD1	many
CASSIAMNTEAFF	TGTGCCAGTAGTATAGCCATGAACACTGAAGCTTTCTTT	TRBJ1-1	TRBV19	NA	NA
CSVKGGAGTEAFF	TGCAGCGTTAAGGGGGGCGCGGGCACTGAAGCTTTCTTT	TRBJ1-1	TRBV20-1	NA	NA
CSARDSGTGRSEAFF	TGCAGTGCTAGAGATTCCGGGACAGGGAGGTCTGAAGCTTTCTTT	TRBJ1-1	TRBV20-1	TRBD1	NA
CASRRLAGDPEQYF	TGTGCCAGCAGGCGACTAGCGGGAGACCCCGAGCAGTACTTC	TRBJ2-7	TRBV6-1	TRBD2	few
CASSEALADEQFF	TGTGCCAGCAGTGAAGCCCTAGCCGATGAGCAGTTCTTC	TRBJ2-1	TRBV2	NA	few
CASSSYSNTEAFF	TGTGCCAGTAGTTCATACAGCAACACTGAAGCTTTCTTT	TRBJ1-1	TRBV19	NA	few
CASSLDGTSYEQYF	TGTGCCAGCAGCTTGGACGGGACCTCCTACGAGCAGTACTTC	TRBJ2-7	TRBV11-2	NA	NA
CSATVSQDLGEQFF	TGCAGTGCCACCGTATCCCAGGACTTGGGTGAGCAGTTCTTC	TRBJ2-1	TRBV20-1	NA	large